The 5 T cell receptor beta chains listed next were all sequenced from one sample in a study of blood T cell repertoires in COVID-19. Clones were sequenced by immunoSEQ multiplex PCR, and TCRdb holds only the in-frame ones, with some missing. The repertoire holds about 87,000 clones, with about 79% as singletons. Specimen: peripheral blood. The receptors were gathered from a woman aged 45-65 years with acute or convalescent COVID-19.

The chain's CDR3 is CASRPSISGYEQYF. CDR3 nucleotides: TGTGCCAGCAGGCCCAGTATCTCGGGCTACGAGCAGTACTTC. This chain links TRBV6-5 with TRBJ2-7; D not certain. From germline, CDR1 is MNHEY and CDR2 SVGAGI. The germline V and J ends were trimmed by 6 bases and 3 bases, with 15 bases remaining between them. This CDR3 has 14 residues.

CDR3 nucleotide sequence: TGTGCCAGCAGTTACGCGTCCACGGTCGATGAGCAGTTCTTC. Its protein product is CASSYASTVDEQFF. The chain is built from TRBV6-2 or TRBV6-3 and TRBJ2-1; D gene ambiguous. Germline V gene sequence: CDR1 MNHEY, CDR2 SVGEGT. The CDR3 contains 14 residues. V was clipped by 2 bases and J by 8 bases, with 13 bases between them.

J is TRBJ1-1 and V is TRBV19; TRBD1 aligns across 9 bases. The CDR3 length is 14 residues. V dropped 6 bases and J dropped 5; count of bases not matched to a gene: 7. CDR1 LNHDA and CDR2 SQIVND come from the germline V gene (reference sequence). The CDR3 spells CASSLQGARTEAFF. CDR3 DNA: TGTGCCAGTAGCCTACAGGGGGCTAGGACTGAAGCTTTCTTT.

The V gene is TRBV5-1, the J gene TRBJ2-7; 9 nucleotides align to TRBD2. CDR1 and CDR2 (germline): SGHRS, YFSETQ. This CDR3 contains 14 residues. Trimming took 5 bases from V and 5 from J; bases not matched to a gene: 8. The CDR3 loop is CASRYDWTSDEQYF. CDR3 coding DNA: TGCGCCAGCAGGTATGATTGGACTAGCGACGAGCAGTACTTC.

The chain links TRBV29-1 to TRBJ2-2; 12 positions agree with TRBD2. V lost 5 bases to trimming and J lost 0 bases; unmatched junction nucleotides: 7. Germline V gene sequence: CDR1 SQVTM, CDR2 ANQGSEA. This CDR3 is built from 17 residues. The chain's CDR3 is CSVPPLAGGSNTGELFF. CDR3 in DNA: TGCAGCGTTCCACCACTAGCGGGGGGTTCGAACACCGGGGAGCTGTTTTTT.